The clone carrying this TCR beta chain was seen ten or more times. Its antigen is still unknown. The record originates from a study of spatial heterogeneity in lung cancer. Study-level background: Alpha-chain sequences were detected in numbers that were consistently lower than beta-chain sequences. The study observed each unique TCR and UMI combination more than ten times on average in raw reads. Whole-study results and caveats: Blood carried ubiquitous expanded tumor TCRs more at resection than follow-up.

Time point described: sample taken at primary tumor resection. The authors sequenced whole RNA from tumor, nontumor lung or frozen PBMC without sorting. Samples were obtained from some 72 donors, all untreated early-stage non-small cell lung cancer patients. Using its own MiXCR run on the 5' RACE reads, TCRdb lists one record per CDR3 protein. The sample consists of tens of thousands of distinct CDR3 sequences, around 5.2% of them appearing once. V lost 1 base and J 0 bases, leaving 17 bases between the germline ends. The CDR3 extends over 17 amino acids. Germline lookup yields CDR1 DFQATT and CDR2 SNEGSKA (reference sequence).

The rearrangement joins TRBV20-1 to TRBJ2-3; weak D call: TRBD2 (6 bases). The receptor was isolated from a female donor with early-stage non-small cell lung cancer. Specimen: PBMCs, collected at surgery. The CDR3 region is CSARGIGRDFSTDTQYF. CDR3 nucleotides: TGCAGTGCTAGAGGTATCGGCCGGGACTTCAGCACAGATACGCAGTATTTT.